Sequencing of this TCR beta chain was carried out in a study of shared clonotypes between healthy human individuals. Method: immunoSEQ multiplex PCR; TCRdb's copy keeps in-frame clones and lacks some. The table includes some 660,000 clones, 60% to 75% detected once. This CDR3 contains 12 residues. Germline CDR1 SQVTM, CDR2 ANQGSEA. Trimming removed 6 bases at V and 3 bases at J, with 10 bases between. This sequence originates from a woman aged 25 to 39 in good health. The chain is built from TRBV29-1 and TRBJ2-3; no firm D call. Sequenced: memory CD4+ T cells sorted from blood. Subset described: CD45RA-negative fraction. For the CDR3, the DNA is TGCAGCGTCGCGACAACGACAGATACGCAGTATTTT. Amino acids: CSVATTTDTQYF.